Listed below are T cell receptor beta chains from one sample, sequenced in a study of technical replicates of blood from several donors. Clones were read by immunoSEQ multiplex PCR, and TCRdb kept only the in-frame ones, dropping some. The top ten clones hold approximately 10% of a sample with some 14,000 clones, more than 70% of them seen once. Sequenced material: PBMCs. The receptor set was obtained from a human donor in good health. The conserved cysteine and the conserved F or W are not part of the CDR3 here.

V,J,length,CDR3
TRBV5-1,TRBJ1-2,12,ASSPGQGEDGYT
TRBV11-3,TRBJ1-1,10,ASSLRGTEAF
TRBV11-1,TRBJ2-1,14,ASSQTPGLLRNEQF
TRBV5-8,TRBJ2-7,15,ASSLADRPVPSYEQY
TRBV27,TRBJ2-7,12,ASSSGAGPYEQY
TRBV5-7,TRBJ2-3,15,ASSLPGTSGRADTQY
TRBV6-1,TRBJ2-3,13,ASRKGLGNTDTQY
TRBV2,TRBJ2-1,12,ASSESSSVDEQF
TRBV7-6,TRBJ2-2,16,ASSPLLAGGPRSGELF
TRBV6-4,TRBJ1-2,10,ASSDRGYGYT
TRBV4-2,TRBJ1-3,12,ASSQGEIGNTIY
TRBV2,TRBJ2-1,12,ASSEGEVYNEQF
TRBV11-2,TRBJ2-5,13,ASTSQDRFQETQY
TRBV18,TRBJ2-7,14,ASSPRPSGRAHEQY
TRBV4-1,TRBJ1-2,14,ASSQPLRQTNYGYT
TRBV11-2,TRBJ2-7,11,ASSLGLAYEQY
TRBV28,TRBJ2-6,17,ASRRRRTGIFSGANVLT
TRBV11-2,TRBJ2-3,13,ASSLDQSGGRAQY
TRBV12-5,TRBJ2-2,15,ASGWGTTGGHTGELF
TRBV6-6,TRBJ2-3,10,ASSYRRDTQY
TRBV6-1,TRBJ2-7,14,ASSEGLAGLSYEQY
TRBV11-3,TRBJ2-1,13,ASSPRVAGFNEQF
TRBV28,TRBJ2-7,11,ASSGAFTYEQY
TRBV2,TRBJ2-1,13,ASTLLAGERNEQF
TRBV6-6,TRBJ2-1,14,ASSLGQGISYNEQF
TRBV9,TRBJ1-1,11,ASQAEVNTEAF
TRBV28,TRBJ2-7,13,ASSFGGGRSYEQY
TRBV6-7,TRBJ2-7,14,ASSYGGEERGYEQY
TRBV11-2,TRBJ2-1,15,ASSLDWGTSGYNEQF